A selection of T cell receptor beta chains follows, all from one sample in a study of Ad26.COV2.S vaccination and SARS-CoV-2 variants. Using immunoSEQ multiplex PCR, the repertoire was profiled, and TCRdb retains in-frame clones only, with some absent. This sample carries around 450,000 clones, roughly nine tenths of them seen once, and the ten largest clones take over 1.5%. The sequences come from peripheral blood, collected in a trial of Ad26.COV2.S vaccine versus placebo. Receptors originate from a person aged 18-60 years who received the Ad26.COV2.S COVID-19 vaccine or a placebo. CDR3s include the opening cysteine and the closing phenylalanine or tryptophan. Each record gives: J gene, V gene, CDR3 protein.

>TRBJ1-1|TRBV2
CASRWGHGGTEAFF
>TRBJ1-6|TRBV4-1
CASSQGHNTYNSPLHF
>TRBJ1-3|TRBV9
CASSVAGQGPIYF
>TRBJ2-7|TRBV7-9
CASSFGTTYEQYF
>TRBJ2-1|TRBV10-3
CAIQAGTSVVNEQFF
>TRBJ1-1|TRBV10-1
CASSEDRGNTEAFF
>TRBJ1-3|TRBV5-1
CASSPYPTDMGNTIYF
>TRBJ2-2|TRBV2
CASSEFHPGQGVSGELFF
>TRBJ1-1|TRBV6-2/TRBV6-3
CASSTPLVRTEAFF
>TRBJ1-4|TRBV5-5
CASSATGAPHEKLFF
>TRBJ2-7|TRBV11-3
CASSLGTPYEQYF
>TRBJ1-2|TRBV18
CASSPDRDYGYTF
>TRBJ2-5|TRBV19
CASSIQRQETQYF
>TRBJ2-7|TRBV6-5
CASSYSAWDLDEQYF
>TRBJ2-3|TRBV7-9
CASSIGQAQYF
>TRBJ2-5|TRBV5-6
CASRFRQGETQYF
>TRBJ2-5|TRBV6-5
CASSYKSALRETQYF
>TRBJ2-7|TRBV4-2
CASSQGSTQTYEQYF
>TRBJ2-1|TRBV3-1/TRBV3-2
CASSQVAGGPSEQFF
>TRBJ2-3|TRBV18
CASSPQERDTQYF
>TRBJ1-6|TRBV10-3
CAIGVAGDSPLHF
>TRBJ1-5|TRBV19
CASSISERRSNQPQHF
>TRBJ1-1|TRBV15
CATSRRQGFSLDTEAFF
>TRBJ2-7|TRBV5-1
CASSLGRSGLKPYEQYF
>TRBJ2-1|TRBV4-2
CASSQDVGGTVYNEQFF
>TRBJ1-1|TRBV6-6
CASRDPNTEAFF
>TRBJ1-2|TRBV3-1/TRBV3-2
CASSNPGQGFYGYTF
>TRBJ1-1|TRBV9
CASSPGGRPEAFF
>TRBJ2-7|TRBV5-1
CASSRQGTAYEQYF
>TRBJ2-7|TRBV11-2
CASSRLGPRPYEQYF
>TRBJ2-1|TRBV5-8
CASSLVSSGGLEQFF
>TRBJ1-4|TRBV10-2
CASSEATGIRGKLFF
>TRBJ2-7|TRBV7-2
CASSPEGGGGYEQYF
>TRBJ1-2|TRBV27
CASRTPIGLAGGEGYGYTF
>TRBJ2-2|TRBV5-1
CASSLGGDGELFF
>TRBJ2-1|TRBV5-4
CASSPSGRAPYNEQFF
>TRBJ2-1|TRBV10-3
CAITRGGGPNNEQFF
>TRBJ1-2|TRBV27
CASSPRQSVGYGYTF
>TRBJ2-7|TRBV5-5
CASSLDQGADEQYF
>TRBJ1-3|TRBV9
CASSVAPGQGAAIYF
>TRBJ1-2|TRBV5-4
CASSPPLQVNYGYTF
>TRBJ2-2|TRBV6-2/TRBV6-3
CASSPPGTSGGHYLAGELFF
>TRBJ2-3|TRBV24-1
CATSGPRLADTQYF
>TRBJ2-2|TRBV18
CASSPPRTSGGYTGELFF
>TRBJ1-5|TRBV27
CASSKHARDRGIGNQPQHF
>TRBJ1-2|TRBV7-8
CASSSRHRDGYTF
>TRBJ1-5|TRBV19
CASSIEVKGYFQQPQHF
>TRBJ2-5|TRBV2
CASRAGASGRPLQETQYF